Listed here is a single T cell receptor beta chain. This clonotype was detected a few times. Its recognized antigen is unknown. No per-base quality is available; no much larger clone lies one base away. The sample originates from a study of T cells in Graves' hyperthyroidism and ophthalmopathy (dated by TCRdb to about 2019). Regarding the study in general: Peripheral blood was collected at initial diagnosis, before any treatment. The paper describes TCR Vbeta CDR3 sequencing of 120 to 150 peripheral blood samples, made up of 43 ophthalmopathy patients, approximately 76 hyperthyroidism patients and around 17 progressor patients. To identify TCR V-J signatures that set the groups apart, the researchers used a discovery cohort of more than 95 patients, made up of fewer than 50 with Graves' ophthalmopathy and about 60 with stable Graves' hyperthyroidism. After blood sampling, hyperthyroidism patients were treated with methimazole at a starting dose of 30 mg daily, and ophthalmopathy patients were treated with high-dose intravenous methylprednisolone. The 85 to 100 discovery patients were divided at random into training and test sets in a 7:3 ratio. In addition, the study compared T-cell repertoires in thyroid tissue and in blood from six Graves' hyperthyroidism patients. Whether ophthalmopathy could be predicted prospectively was tested in an independent validation cohort made up of approximately 19 hyperthyroidism patients plus 17 patients who later progressed to ophthalmopathy. Results the study describes overall, beyond this receptor: In cross-validation, a model built on a 13 V-J signature told ophthalmopathy apart from stable hyperthyroidism with 85% to 90% sensitivity and roughly 83% specificity, and in testing the same model reached 80%/75%. In validation, the model predicted progression to ophthalmopathy with 55% to 71% sensitivity and 72% to 85% specificity, a median of around 6.6 months before onset. No statistical method was used to fix the sample size in advance, and group allocation was not hidden from the investigators. Most expanded thyroid clonotypes (frequency above 0.001) were also detected in blood, suggesting blood repertoires may reflect thyroid immune responses.

In the ophthalmopathy patients, disease was moderately to severely active, with a Clinical Activity Score of 3 or more, a NOSPECS grade of 4 or more, and a duration of less than 3 months. Exclusion was applied to patients with uncontrolled infections, other autoimmune diseases, pregnancy or lactation. Diagnoses relied on clinical symptoms, serum thyroxine and TRAb, thyroid ultrasound and orbital computed tomography. Ficoll-Paque density gradient centrifugation was used to isolate PBMCs from 8 to 10 ml of fresh peripheral blood. Total RNA was extracted using Trizol reagent, and RNA quality was assessed on an Agilent 2100 Bioanalyzer. TCR beta CDR3 regions were amplified from RNA transcripts. The first round of RT-PCR for the TCR CDR3 was performed with the HTBI primer set and the Qiagen OneStep RT-PCR kit. The libraries were constructed in a second round of multiplex PCR and then size-selected and purified. Paired-end sequencing of the libraries was performed with 100 bp reads on an Illumina HiSeq2000. The authors processed their data as follows. Raw data were processed with SOAPnuke, discarding reads with adapters, uncalled bases, mean Phred below 15, or no exact constant-primer or identifier match. High-quality paired reads were merged with COPE v1.2.5, and unique nucleotide sequences were defined as clonotypes. MiTCR v1.1 was used to align the clonotypes against IMGT TRBV, TRBD and TRBJ reference segments. Only V-J combinations with frequency above 0.0001, covering 99.2% of repertoires, were analysed. A TCS score was defined as the ratio of F50 (clonal expansion) to E x V (chaos), with BLOSUM62-based TCRdist applied between CDR3 peptides within each V-J. Welch's t-statistics and random forest reduced some 510 V-J features to 10 to 15, which were used in a naive Bayes classifier (R e1071). Using fastp at Q25 and MiXCR, TCRdb reprocessed the public reads and kept productive beta chains. Under each unique CDR3 protein, matching rows form one entry showing the most common genes and DNA. Here the V and J calls rest on TCRdb's processing, not on the authors' analysis. For this sample there are hundreds of thousands of distinct CDR3 sequences; approximately 15% appear just once. The top ten constitute around an eighth of the sample.

Specimen: blood. The sequence came from a woman aged 50 to 60 with Graves' ophthalmopathy.

The CDR3 has the sequence CATSRDRGKNQPQHF. The DNA sequence follows: TGTGCCACCAGCAGAGACAGGGGGAAAAATCAGCCCCAGCATTTT. The chain is made from TRBV15 and TRBJ1-5; 7 junctional bases match TRBD1. The germline V gene (reference sequence) yields LNHNV for CDR1 and YYDKDF for CDR2. Counted from cysteine to phenylalanine, this CDR3 has 15 amino acids. The entry retains the CDR3 DNA only, 45 bases that are in frame from base 1. At the junction V is shortened by 0 bases and J by 4 bases; bases outside the gene matches: 3.